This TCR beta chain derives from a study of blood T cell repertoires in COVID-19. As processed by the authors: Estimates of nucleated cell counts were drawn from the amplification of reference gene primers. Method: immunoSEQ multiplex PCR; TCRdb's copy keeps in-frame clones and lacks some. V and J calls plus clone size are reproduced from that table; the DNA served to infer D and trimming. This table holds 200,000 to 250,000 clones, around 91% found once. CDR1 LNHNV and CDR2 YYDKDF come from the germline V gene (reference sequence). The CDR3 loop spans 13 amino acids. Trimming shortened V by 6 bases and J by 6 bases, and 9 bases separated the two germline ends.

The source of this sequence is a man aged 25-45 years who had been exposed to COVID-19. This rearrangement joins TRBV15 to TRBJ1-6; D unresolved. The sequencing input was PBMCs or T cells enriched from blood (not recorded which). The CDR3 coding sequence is TGTGCCACCAGTCGGGATTCTAATTCACCCCTCCACTTT. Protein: CATSRDSNSPLHF.